This T cell receptor (beta chain) was identified during a study of neoadjuvant anti-PD-1 for oral cavity cancer. The V gene's germline CDR1 is MNHEY and CDR2 SVGAGI. The J segment lost 6 bases and the V segment lost 4 bases, leaving 6 bases of the junction unmatched. The CDR3 spans 13 residues. Time point indicated: after neoadjuvant nivolumab, at surgical resection. Sequencing used immunoSEQ multiplex PCR; TCRdb keeps in-frame clones, though not all of them. The data show approximately 43,000 clones, about 77% seen once. Sequences were derived from PBMCs, sampled after nivolumab (anti-PD-1) treatment. The chain employs TRBV6-5 and TRBJ2-7; 7 bases line up with TRBD1. This sequence originates from a person between 35 and 79 years old with oral cavity squamous cell carcinoma. The CDR3 nucleotides are TGTGCCAGCAGTTTCTACAGGGGCGGCGAGCAGTACTTC. As protein: CASSFYRGGEQYF.